Detailed here is one T cell receptor beta chain. What antigen it recognizes has not been identified. There are no base qualities to consult, and no much larger clone falls within one base. The data belong to a study of T cell changes during pregnancy in multiple sclerosis (dated by TCRdb to between 2018 and 2021). A note on the overall study: The study examined how the T cell repertoire changed over the course of pregnancy in women with multiple sclerosis.

The junction shows trimming of 5 bases on V and 6 bases on J, and the gene matches do not reach 6 bases of it. Its CDR3 holds 14 amino acids, cysteine through phenylalanine. Only the CDR3 portion is preserved as DNA: 42 bases, with reading frame beginning at the first base. Taken from the germline V gene (reference sequence), the CDR1 and CDR2 loops are LNHDA and SQIVND. The method was the immunoSEQ multiplex PCR assay. Sourced from immuneACCESS, this table was stored by TCRdb with only in-frame sequences that have V and J called. A share of the clones is absent; for the studies checked, an unresolved V gene accounts for under half, and the remainder has no known explanation. Within this sample are 45,000 to 55,000 clones, with approximately 92% of them counted one time only. More than 0.15% of the sample lies in the top ten.

The chain is assembled from TRBV19 and TRBJ1-2; TRBD1 matches 10 bases in the middle. The input for sequencing was CD4+ T cells from peripheral blood mononuclear cells, taken after pregnancy. This TCR came from a female donor in good health, enrolled as a control in a pregnancy study. The nucleotide sequence is TGTGCCAGTAGTCGGGACAGGGGTAAGGATGGCTACACCTTC. It encodes CASSRDRGKDGYTF. Beyond the CDR3, the reference TRBV19 and TRBJ1-2 genes provide the residues; the full variable domain reads: DGGITQSPKYLFRKEGQNVTLSCEQNLNHDAMYWYRQDPGQGLRLIYYSQIVNDFQKGDIAEGYSVSREKKESFPLTVTSAQKNPTAFYLCASSRDRGKDGYTFGSGTRLTVV.